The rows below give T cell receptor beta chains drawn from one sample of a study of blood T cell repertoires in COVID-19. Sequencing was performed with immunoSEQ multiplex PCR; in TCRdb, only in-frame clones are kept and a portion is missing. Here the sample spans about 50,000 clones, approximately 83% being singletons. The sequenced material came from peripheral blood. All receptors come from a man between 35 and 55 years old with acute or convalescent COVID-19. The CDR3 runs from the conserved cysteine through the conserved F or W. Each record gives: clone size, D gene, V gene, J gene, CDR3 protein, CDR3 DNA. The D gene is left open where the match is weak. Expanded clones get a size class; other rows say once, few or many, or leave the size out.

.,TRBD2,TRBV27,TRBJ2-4,CASSFYGRGNIQYF,TGTGCCAGCAGTTTTTACGGGAGGGGAAACATTCAGTACTTC
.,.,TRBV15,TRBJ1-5,CATTPGEGWDQPQHF,TGTGCCACCACCCCGGGGGAGGGATGGGATCAGCCCCAGCATTTT
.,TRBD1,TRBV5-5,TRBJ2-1,CASSPGTGGLNEQFF,TGTGCCAGCAGCCCCGGGACAGGGGGTTTGAATGAGCAGTTCTTC
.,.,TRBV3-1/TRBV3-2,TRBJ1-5,CASSRTDSGPQHF,TGTGCCAGCAGCCGAACTGATTCGGGTCCCCAGCATTTT
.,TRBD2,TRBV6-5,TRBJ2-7,CASRYSGRGSYEQYF,TGTGCCAGCAGATATAGCGGGAGGGGGTCCTACGAGCAGTACTTC
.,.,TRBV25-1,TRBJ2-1,CASSEYRGSNEQFF,TGTGCCAGCAGTGAATATCGGGGTAGCAATGAGCAGTTCTTC
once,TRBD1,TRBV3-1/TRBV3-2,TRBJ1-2,CASSPRTGGNYGYTF,TGTGCCAGCAGCCCGCGGACAGGGGGCAACTATGGCTACACCTTC
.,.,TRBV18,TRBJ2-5,CASSNAGTGQETQYF,TGTGCCAGCTCTAACGCCGGAACGGGGCAAGAGACCCAGTACTTC
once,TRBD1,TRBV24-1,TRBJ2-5,CATSDSSGTGSSETQYF,TGTGCCACCAGTGATTCCTCCGGGACAGGGAGCTCGGAGACCCAGTACTTC
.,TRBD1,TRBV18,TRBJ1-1,CASSPDQGAITEAFF,TGTGCCAGCTCACCCGATCAGGGGGCTATCACTGAAGCTTTCTTT
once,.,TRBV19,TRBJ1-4,CASTRGGGEEKLFF,TGTGCCAGTACCCGAGGTGGTGGAGAGGAAAAACTGTTTTTT
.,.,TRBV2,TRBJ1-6,CASSEGAGVGSPLHF,TGTGCCAGCAGTGAAGGGGCAGGGGTCGGGTCACCCCTCCACTTT
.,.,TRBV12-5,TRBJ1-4,CASGLGQPNEKLFF,TGTGCTAGTGGTTTAGGACAGCCTAATGAAAAACTGTTTTTT
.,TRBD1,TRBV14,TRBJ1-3,CASSYRQGAGNTIYF,TGTGCCAGCAGCTACAGACAGGGTGCCGGAAACACCATATATTTT
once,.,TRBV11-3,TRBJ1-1,CASSSGMNTEAFF,TGTGCCAGCAGTTCCGGGATGAACACTGAAGCTTTCTTT
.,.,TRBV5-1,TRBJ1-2,CASSFSADGYTF,TGCGCCAGCAGCTTCTCTGCGGATGGCTACACCTTC
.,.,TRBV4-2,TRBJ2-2,CASSPRSGEGGELFF,TGTGCCAGCAGCCCCCGATCGGGTGAGGGCGGGGAGCTGTTTTTT
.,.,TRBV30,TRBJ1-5,CAWSGQGNQPQHF,TGTGCCTGGAGTGGCCAGGGCAATCAGCCCCAGCATTTT
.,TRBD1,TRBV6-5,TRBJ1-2,CASNPGQGYGYTF,TGTGCCAGCAATCCAGGACAGGGTTATGGCTACACCTTC
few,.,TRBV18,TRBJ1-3,CASSPGPGNTIYF,TGTGCCAGCTCACCTGGCCCTGGAAACACCATATATTTT
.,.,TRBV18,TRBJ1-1,CASTENMNTEAFF,TGTGCCAGCACGGAGAACATGAACACTGAAGCTTTCTTT
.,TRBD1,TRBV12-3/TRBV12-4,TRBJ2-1,CASSLTGGSEQFF,TGTGCCAGCAGTCTCACAGGGGGGTCCGAGCAGTTCTTC
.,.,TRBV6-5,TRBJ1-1,CASSYGGSLGNTEAFF,TGTGCCAGCAGTTACGGAGGCAGCCTGGGGAACACTGAAGCTTTCTTT
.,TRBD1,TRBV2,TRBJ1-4,CASRQDRGSWEKLFF,TGTGCCAGCAGACAAGACAGGGGGAGCTGGGAAAAACTGTTTTTT
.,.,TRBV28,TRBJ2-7,CASSRLYEQYF,TGTGCCAGCAGCCGTTTATACGAGCAGTACTTC
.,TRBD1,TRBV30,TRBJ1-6,CAWTGQGLYNSPLHF,TGTGCCTGGACTGGACAGGGGCTCTATAATTCACCCCTCCACTTT
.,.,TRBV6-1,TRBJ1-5,CASSEGDTNNQPQHF,TGTGCCAGCAGTGAAGGGGACACCAACAATCAGCCCCAGCATTTT
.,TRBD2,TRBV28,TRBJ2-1,CASTRTSGNNEQFF,TGTGCCAGCACCCGGACTAGCGGGAACAATGAGCAGTTCTTC
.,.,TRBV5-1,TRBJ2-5,CASSLQERETQYF,TGCGCCAGCAGCCTCCAAGAGAGGGAGACCCAGTACTTC
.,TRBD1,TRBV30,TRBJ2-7,CAWSQGTGSYEQYF,TGTGCCTGGAGTCAAGGGACAGGCTCCTACGAGCAGTACTTC
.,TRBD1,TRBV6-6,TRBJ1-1,CASSYTGQASEAFF,TGTGCCAGCAGTTACACGGGACAGGCTTCTGAAGCTTTCTTT
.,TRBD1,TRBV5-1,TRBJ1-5,CASSEGRQGGNQPQHF,TGCGCCAGCAGCGAAGGACGACAGGGAGGCAATCAGCCCCAGCATTTT
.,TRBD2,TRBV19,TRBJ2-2,CASSMWGGTGELFF,TGTGCCAGTAGTATGTGGGGGGGAACCGGGGAGCTGTTTTTT
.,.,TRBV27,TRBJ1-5,CASRVQGGRNQPQHF,TGTGCCAGCAGAGTACAGGGTGGAAGGAATCAGCCCCAGCATTTT
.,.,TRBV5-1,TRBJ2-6,CASSPGGGANVLTF,TGCGCCAGCAGCCCCGGGGGTGGGGCCAACGTCCTGACTTTC
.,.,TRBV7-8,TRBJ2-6,CASSSRIRVATGANVLTF,TGTGCCAGCAGCTCGAGGATTAGGGTCGCCACTGGGGCCAACGTTCTGACTTTC
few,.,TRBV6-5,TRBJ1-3,CASTLGGGNTIYF,TGTGCCAGCACCTTAGGAGGTGGAAACACCATATATTTT
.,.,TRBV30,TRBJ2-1,CAWSRDRKREQFF,TGTGCCTGGTCCCGGGATCGGAAACGTGAGCAGTTCTTC
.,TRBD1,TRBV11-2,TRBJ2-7,CASSALGQGQYEQYF,TGTGCCAGCAGCGCACTCGGACAGGGGCAATACGAGCAGTACTTC
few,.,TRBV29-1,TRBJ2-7,CSVIRGEQYF,TGCAGCGTTATTAGAGGCGAGCAGTACTTC